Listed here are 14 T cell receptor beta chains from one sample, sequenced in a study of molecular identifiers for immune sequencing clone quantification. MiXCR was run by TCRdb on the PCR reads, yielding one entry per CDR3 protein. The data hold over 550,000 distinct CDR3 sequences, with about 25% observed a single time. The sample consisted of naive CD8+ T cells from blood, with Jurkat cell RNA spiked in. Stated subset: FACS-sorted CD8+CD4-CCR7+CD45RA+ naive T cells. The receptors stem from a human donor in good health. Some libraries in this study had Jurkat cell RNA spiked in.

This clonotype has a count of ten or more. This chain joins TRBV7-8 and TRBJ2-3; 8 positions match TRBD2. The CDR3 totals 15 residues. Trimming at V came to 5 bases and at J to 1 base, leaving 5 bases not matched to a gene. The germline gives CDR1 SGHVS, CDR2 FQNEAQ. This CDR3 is CASSPMTSGTDTQYF. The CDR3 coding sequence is TGTGCCAGCAGCCCTATGACTAGCGGCACAGATACGCAGTATTTT.

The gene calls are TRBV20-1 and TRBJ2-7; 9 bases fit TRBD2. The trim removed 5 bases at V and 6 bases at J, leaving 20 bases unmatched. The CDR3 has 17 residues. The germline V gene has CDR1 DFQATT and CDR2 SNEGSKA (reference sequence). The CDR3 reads CSAHILTSGLSEGEQYF. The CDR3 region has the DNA TGCAGTGCTCATATCTTGACTAGCGGCCTTTCAGAGGGCGAGCAGTACTTC.

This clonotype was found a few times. CDR3 sequence: CSGSGTGGFEQFF. CDR3 nucleotide sequence: TGCAGTGGGTCCGGGACAGGGGGCTTTGAGCAGTTCTTC. J is TRBJ2-1 and V is TRBV20-1; TRBD1 matches at 12 bases. CDR1 and CDR2 (germline): DFQATT, SNEGSKA (reference sequence). The CDR3 is 13 residues long. Trimming took 7 bases from V and 9 from J; bases not matched to a gene: 7.

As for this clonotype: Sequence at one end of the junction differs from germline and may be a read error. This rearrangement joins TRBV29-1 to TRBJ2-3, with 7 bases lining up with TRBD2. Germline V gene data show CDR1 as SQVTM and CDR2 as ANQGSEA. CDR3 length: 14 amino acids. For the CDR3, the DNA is TGCAGCGTCGAAGGTGCGGGAGACACAGATACGCAGTATTTT. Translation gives CSVEGAGDTDTQYF.

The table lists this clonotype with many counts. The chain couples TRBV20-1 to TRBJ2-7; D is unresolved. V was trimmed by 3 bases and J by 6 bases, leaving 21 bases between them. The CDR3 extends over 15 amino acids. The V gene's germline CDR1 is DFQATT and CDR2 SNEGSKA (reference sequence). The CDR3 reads CSASPPGTAQVEQYF. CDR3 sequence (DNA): TGCAGTGCTAGCCCCCCAGGAACGGCCCAGGTCGAGCAGTACTTC.

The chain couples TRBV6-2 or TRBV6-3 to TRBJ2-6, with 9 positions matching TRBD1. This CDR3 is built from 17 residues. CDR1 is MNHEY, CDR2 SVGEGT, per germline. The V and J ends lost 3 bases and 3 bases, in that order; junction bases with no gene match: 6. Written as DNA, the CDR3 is TGTGCCAGCAGTTATGGGACAGGGATAAATGGGGCCAACGTCCTGACTTTC. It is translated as CASSYGTGINGANVLTF.

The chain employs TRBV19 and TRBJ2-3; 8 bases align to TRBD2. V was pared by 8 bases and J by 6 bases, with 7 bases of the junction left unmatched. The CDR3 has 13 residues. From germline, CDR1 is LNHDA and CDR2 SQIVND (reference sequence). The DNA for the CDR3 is TGTGCCAGTCGAGCCGGGGGGGAGGATACGCAGTATTTT. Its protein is CASRAGGEDTQYF.

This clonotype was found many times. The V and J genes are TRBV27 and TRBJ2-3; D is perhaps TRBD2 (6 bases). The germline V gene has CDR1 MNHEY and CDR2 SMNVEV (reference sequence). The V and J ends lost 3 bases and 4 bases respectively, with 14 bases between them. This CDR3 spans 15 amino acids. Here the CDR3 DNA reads TGTGCCAGCAGTTTCTCCCGGGAGCCACCAGATACGCAGTATTTT. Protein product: CASSFSREPPDTQYF.

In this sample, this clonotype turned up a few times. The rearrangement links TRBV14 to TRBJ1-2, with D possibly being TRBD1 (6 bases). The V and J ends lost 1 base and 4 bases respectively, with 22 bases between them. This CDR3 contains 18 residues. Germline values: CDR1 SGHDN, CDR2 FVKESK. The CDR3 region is CASSQAELLPSGAYGYTF. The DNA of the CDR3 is TGTGCCAGCAGCCAAGCCGAACTGTTACCGTCGGGGGCCTATGGCTACACCTTC.

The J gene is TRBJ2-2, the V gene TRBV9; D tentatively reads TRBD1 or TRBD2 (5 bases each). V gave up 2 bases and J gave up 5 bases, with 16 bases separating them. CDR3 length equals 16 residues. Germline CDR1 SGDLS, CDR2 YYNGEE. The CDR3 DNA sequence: TGTGCCAGCAGCGTCGGGACGGCAAGTAGGACCGGGGAGCTGTTTTTT. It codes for CASSVGTASRTGELFF. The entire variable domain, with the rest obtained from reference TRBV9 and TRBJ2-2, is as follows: DSGVTQTPKHLITATGQRVTLRCSPRSGDLSVYWYQQSLDQGLQFLIQYYNGEERAKGNILERFSAQQFPDLHSELNLSSLELGDSALYFCASSVGTASRTGELFFGEGSRLTVL.

The CDR3: CASSQAGRASGRDTQYF. CDR3 sequence (DNA): TGCGCCAGCAGCCAAGCCGGAAGGGCTAGCGGTAGAGATACGCAGTATTTT. The rearrangement links TRBV4-1 to TRBJ2-3; 7 positions agree with TRBD2. Per the germline V gene, CDR1 is MGHRA and CDR2 is YSYEKL. The CDR3 is made up of 17 amino acids. Trimming cost V 1 base and J 5 bases; bases outside gene matches: 12.

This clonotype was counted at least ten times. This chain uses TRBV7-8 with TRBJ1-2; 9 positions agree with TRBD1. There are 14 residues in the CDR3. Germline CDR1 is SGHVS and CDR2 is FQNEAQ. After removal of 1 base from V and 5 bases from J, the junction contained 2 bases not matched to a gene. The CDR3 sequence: CASSLGGQGYGYTF. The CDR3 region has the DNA TGTGCCAGCAGCTTAGGGGGACAGGGATATGGCTACACCTTC.

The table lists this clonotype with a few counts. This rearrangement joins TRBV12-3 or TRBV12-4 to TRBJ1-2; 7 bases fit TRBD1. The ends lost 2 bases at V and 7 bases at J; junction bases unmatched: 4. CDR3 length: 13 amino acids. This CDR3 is CASSLIQGLGYTF. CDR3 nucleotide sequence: TGTGCCAGCAGTTTAATACAGGGGCTTGGCTACACCTTC.

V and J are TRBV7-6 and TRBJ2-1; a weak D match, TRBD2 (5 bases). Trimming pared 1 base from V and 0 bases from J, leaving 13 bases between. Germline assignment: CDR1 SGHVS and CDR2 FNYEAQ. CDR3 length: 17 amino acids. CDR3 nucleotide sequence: TGTGCCAGCAGCTTAGTATCCGGGGTAAGCTCCTACAATGAGCAGTTCTTC. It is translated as CASSLVSGVSSYNEQFF. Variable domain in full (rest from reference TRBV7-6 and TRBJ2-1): GAGVSQSPRYKVTKRGQDVALRCDPISGHVSLYWYRQALGQGPEFLTYFNYEAQQDKSGLPNDRFSAERPEGSISTLTIQRTEQRDSAMYRCASSLVSGVSSYNEQFFGPGTRLTVL.